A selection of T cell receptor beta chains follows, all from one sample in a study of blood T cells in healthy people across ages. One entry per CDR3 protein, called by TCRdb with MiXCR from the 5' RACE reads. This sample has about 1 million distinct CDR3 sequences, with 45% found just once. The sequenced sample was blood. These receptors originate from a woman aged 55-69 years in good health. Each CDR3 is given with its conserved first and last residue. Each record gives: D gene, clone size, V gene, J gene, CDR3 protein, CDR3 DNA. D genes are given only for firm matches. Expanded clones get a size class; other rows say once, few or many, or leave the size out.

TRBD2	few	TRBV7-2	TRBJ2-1	CASSLDLAGASSYNEQFF	TGTGCCAGCAGCTTAGATCTAGCGGGCGCGAGCTCCTACAATGAGCAGTTCTTC
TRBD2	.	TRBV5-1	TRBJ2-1	CASSLALAETSPRFF	TGCGCCAGCAGCTTGGCCCTAGCGGAGACGAGCCCCCGGTTCTTC
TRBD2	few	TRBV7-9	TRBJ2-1	CASTPSSGVYDNEQFF	TGTGCCAGCACCCCGTCTAGCGGGGTTTACGACAATGAGCAGTTCTTC
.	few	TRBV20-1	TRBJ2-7	CSARRTASYEQYF	TGCAGTGCTAGGCGGACAGCCTCCTACGAGCAGTACTTC
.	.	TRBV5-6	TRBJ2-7	CASTRDLSYEQYF	TGTGCCAGCACCCGGGACTTATCCTACGAGCAGTACTTC
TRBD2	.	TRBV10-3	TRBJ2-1	CAIRGTSGNHEQFF	TGTGCCATCAGGGGGACTAGCGGGAACCATGAGCAGTTCTTC
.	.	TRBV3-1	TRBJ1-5	CASSQEHNQPQHF	TGTGCCAGCAGCCAAGAACACAATCAGCCCCAGCATTTT
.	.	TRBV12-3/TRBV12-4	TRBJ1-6	CASRPLGNSPLHF	TGTGCCAGCAGGCCGTTGGGCAATTCACCCCTCCACTTT
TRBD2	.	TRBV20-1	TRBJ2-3	CSAYITSGGTDTQYF	TGCAGTGCTTACATAACTAGCGGCGGGACAGATACGCAGTATTTT
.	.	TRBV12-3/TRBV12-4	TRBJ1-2	CALLSPAWGYTF	TGTGCCCTCCTCTCCCCAGCATGGGGCTACACCTTC
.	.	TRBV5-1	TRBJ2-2	CASSLYQGRDTGELFF	TGCGCCAGCAGCTTGTATCAGGGCCGGGACACCGGGGAGCTGTTTTTT
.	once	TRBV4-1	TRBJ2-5	CASSQDNRFETQYF	TGCGCCAGCAGCCAAGATAACAGGTTTGAGACCCAGTACTTC
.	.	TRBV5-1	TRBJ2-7	CASSADRRYEQYF	TGCGCCAGCAGCGCCGACCGCAGATACGAGCAGTACTTC
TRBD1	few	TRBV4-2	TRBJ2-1	CASSPGDRGVNEQFF	TGTGCCAGCAGCCCAGGGGACAGGGGTGTAAATGAGCAGTTCTTC
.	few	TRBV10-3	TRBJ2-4	CAVLVAKNIQYF	TGTGCCGTACTAGTGGCCAAAAACATTCAGTACTTC
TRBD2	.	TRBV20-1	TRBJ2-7	CSASGTSGSIYEQYF	TGCAGTGCTTCAGGGACTAGCGGGAGTATATACGAGCAGTACTTC
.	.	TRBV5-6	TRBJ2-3	CASSLALVGTTDTQYF	TGTGCCAGCAGCTTGGCCTTAGTCGGGACCACAGATACGCAGTATTTT
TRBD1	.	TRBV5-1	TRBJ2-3	CASSPSGGAVTDTQYF	TGCGCCAGCAGCCCATCAGGGGGAGCGGTCACAGATACGCAGTATTTT
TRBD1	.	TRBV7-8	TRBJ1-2	CASSSLLTGGEGYTF	TGTGCCAGCAGCTCCCTCTTGACAGGGGGCGAAGGCTACACCTTC
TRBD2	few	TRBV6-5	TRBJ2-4	CASSPLAGGLNIQYF	TGTGCCAGCAGTCCCCTAGCGGGAGGGCTGAACATTCAGTACTTC
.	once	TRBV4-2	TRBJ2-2	CASSQVDGELFF	TGTGCCAGCAGCCAAGTGGACGGGGAGCTGTTTTTT
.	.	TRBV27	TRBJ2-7	CASSLTGFPYEQYF	TGTGCCAGCAGTCTGACAGGCTTCCCTTACGAGCAGTACTTC
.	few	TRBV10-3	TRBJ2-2	CASSPVGDPRTGELFF	TGTGCCTCCTCCCCGGTTGGGGATCCAAGGACCGGGGAGCTGTTTTTT
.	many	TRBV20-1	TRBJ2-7	CSASAPNYEQYF	TGCAGTGCTAGCGCTCCGAACTACGAGCAGTACTTC
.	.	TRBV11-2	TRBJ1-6	CASSRVRQDRDFSYNSPLHF	TGTGCCAGCAGCCGCGTTCGTCAGGATCGGGACTTCTCCTATAATTCACCCCTCCACTTT
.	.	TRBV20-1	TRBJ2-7	CSAPARSRASGEQYF	TGCAGTGCCCCCGCCCGGAGCAGGGCGTCTGGCGAGCAGTACTTC
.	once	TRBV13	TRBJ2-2	CASSLLALRDTGELFF	TGTGCCAGCAGCTTGCTAGCGCTAAGGGACACCGGGGAGCTGTTTTTT
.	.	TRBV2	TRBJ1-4	CASSRAWGLEKLFF	TGTGCCAGCAGCCGAGCCTGGGGTTTGGAAAAACTGTTTTTT
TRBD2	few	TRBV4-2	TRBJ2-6	CASSQDRSSGSSGANVLTF	TGTGCCAGCAGCCAAGATCGGTCTAGCGGGAGCTCTGGGGCCAACGTCCTGACTTTC
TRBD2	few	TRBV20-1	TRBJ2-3	CSARPSRGREGRSDTQYF	TGCAGTGCTAGACCTTCGCGTGGGCGGGAGGGCCGCTCAGATACGCAGTATTTT
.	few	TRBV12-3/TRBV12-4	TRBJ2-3	CASSSGGRGDTQYF	TGTGCCAGCAGTTCCGGGGGGCGTGGAGATACGCAGTATTTT
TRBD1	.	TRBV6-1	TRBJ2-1	CASRSGGTYNEQFF	TGTGCCAGCAGGTCAGGGGGAACCTACAATGAGCAGTTCTTC
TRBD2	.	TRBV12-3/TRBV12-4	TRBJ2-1	CASSHMGTSGVNYNEQFF	TGTGCCAGCAGTCACATGGGGACTAGCGGGGTAAACTACAATGAGCAGTTCTTC
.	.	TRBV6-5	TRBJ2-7	CASSYYLGASYEQYF	TGTGCCAGCAGTTACTACCTAGGGGCCTCCTACGAGCAGTACTTC
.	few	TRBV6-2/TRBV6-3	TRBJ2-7	CASSYISGEQYF	TGTGCCAGCAGTTACATAAGCGGCGAGCAGTACTTC